This TCR beta chain originates from a study of CD8+ T cells in alopecia areata (dated by TCRdb to the late 2010s). As for the study more broadly: In both human patients and the C3H/HeJ mouse model, the study applied high-throughput TCRbeta sequencing to look at T cell clonal expansion in alopecia areata. In humans, TCRbeta sequencing was performed on scalp tissue and on sorted CD4+ and CD8+ peripheral blood T cells from healthy controls and from patients with patchy or totalis/universalis alopecia areata. Clonality in the scalp was compared among normal scalp (n=4), patchy alopecia areata scalp (n=8), and alopecia totalis/universalis scalp (n=8). RNA came from the PAXgene miRNA kit for fixed scalp, the miRNeasy kit for PBMCs, and the RNeasy kit for mouse skin. Amplification of TCRbeta CDR3 regions was done by immunoSEQ multiplex PCR using 35 Vbeta forward primers and 13 Jbeta reverse primers. Beyond this particular receptor, the publication reports: Shared TCR sequences between patients were less evident than in mice, which may be partly attributable to HLA diversity in the patient population. Unlike mouse skin, which is dominated by gammadelta T cells, normal human skin has resident alphabeta T cells that are also sequenced, and this complicates analysis of the scalp TCR repertoire. Higher clonality and more expanded CD8+ clones were observed in lesional scalp than in normal scalp, particularly in alopecia totalis/universalis, a finding suggestive of antigenic drive.

Receptor libraries were prepared by the immunoSEQ multiplex PCR assay. To provide template for TCR sequencing, every sample had RNA extracted and reverse transcribed into cDNA. SuperScript III was used to make first-strand cDNA, primed with a 2:1 mix of oligo-dT and random hexamers. A synthetic immune receptor repertoire was used to measure amplification bias, and any remaining bias was corrected computationally. As for the original processing: Raw reads were preprocessed to remove errors, and CDR3 was defined by IMGT conventions from the conserved cysteine to phenylalanine. Clonality was calculated as 1 minus Shannon entropy normalized by log2 of the number of productive unique TCRs. CD4 or CD8 identity of scalp clones was inferred by cross-referencing scalp TCRbeta sequences with sorted blood CD4 and CD8 repertoires. The table was pulled from immuneACCESS by TCRdb, which kept in-frame rearrangements only. Such tables lose some clones; where checked, under half of the loss comes from unresolved V genes, and the rest has no known cause. D and trimming come from the DNA, and the V and J calls and clone size come from that table. The sample has 100,000 to 120,000 clones on record, around 55% of them singletons. Approximately 22% of the sample is in the top ten clones.

After PBMCs were isolated by density centrifugation and stained for CD3, CD4 and CD8, a FACSAria was used to sort CD4+ and CD8+ T cells. Scalp biopsies and blood samples were provided by unaffected controls. A word on this clone: No antigen is known for it. No much larger clonotype is one base removed from it; base qualities were not supplied.

Sequenced material: CD8+ T cells sorted from blood. This clonotype was sampled from a human donor in good health.

At the DNA level, the sequence is TGTGCCAGCAGCTTAGTAGCAGGGGAGGGGACTGAAGCTTTCTTT. This translates into CASSLVAGEGTEAFF. Recombination linked TRBV7-6 to TRBJ1-1; TRBD1 is perhaps the D gene, given 6 matching bases. Sequences SGHVS (CDR1) and FNYEAQ (CDR2) are obtained from the germline V gene. Cut back by 1 base and 5 bases, the V and J ends lie 14 bases apart. Its CDR3 holds 15 amino acids, cysteine through phenylalanine. Only the CDR3 portion is preserved as DNA: 45 bases, with reading frame beginning at the first base.